This record looks at one T cell receptor beta chain sequence and its context. The time point is: patch test 1, 2 weeks after DPC sensitization. Treatment defined: therapeutic diphenylcyclopropenone sensitization with weekly scalp DPC. V shed 0 bases and J 2 bases; nucleotides not matched to a gene: 7. Germline CDR1 LGHDT, CDR2 YNNKEL (reference sequence). This CDR3 has 18 amino acids. TCRdb passed the RACE reads through MiXCR, listing each CDR3 protein once. The repertoire holds nearly 350,000 distinct CDR3 sequences, approximately 6.3% seen once, with roughly 8% in the top ten. The data stem from a study of human T cells and chemical hapten exposure. Study overall: Patch tests put 0.01% DPC on the upper back, read at 6 days.

The gene calls are TRBV3-1 and TRBJ2-2, with 9 bases identical to TRBD2. This material consisted of whole blood, taken in connection with sensitization to the hapten diphenylcyclopropenone (DPC). The sequence came from a woman under 30 with alopecia areata. Some clones in this sample may be carry-over from other donors' samples. CDR3 protein: CASSQEAKTSGNTGELFF. DNA for the CDR3: TGTGCCAGCAGCCAAGAGGCAAAGACTAGCGGAAACACCGGGGAGCTGTTTTTT.